This record covers a single T cell receptor (beta chain). Its antigen remains undetermined. No base-level quality is on record; no much larger clone is a single base apart. The sample is drawn from a study of cytomegalovirus exposure and HLA in healthy donors (dated by TCRdb to the late 2010s). Turning to the overall study: An earlier analysis of approximately 600 of the donors reported 250 to 350 Gb of sequence data and roughly 110 million unique TCR beta sequences from some 180 million T cells. The study profiled the T cell repertoires of about 640 subjects by immunosequencing and related them to cytomegalovirus serostatus. A later analysis re-examined previously published TCR beta repertoires from just over 650 donors and added high-resolution HLA genotyping to investigate patterns of TCR occurrence. Every discovery cohort repertoire had been produced on one sequencing platform. An earlier analysis of 450 to 750 of the donors used high-throughput TCR beta sequencing to judge whether each TCR beta V gene segment behaved as functional or pseudogenic. A later genetic analysis used genome-wide SNP genotypes for about 65% of the 666 donors, treating that subset as a discovery cohort. The genetic ancestry cluster associated with self-reported Caucasian donors included approximately 85% of the roughly 360 genotyped donors. Roughly five DR-DQ haplotypes were handled as single units for association and clustering because linkage in the cohort was strong. On average, 235,054 unique TCR beta nucleotide sequences were sequenced per donor among 398 genotyped donors of the cohort, with 15% to 20% of those sequences being non-productive. The number of typed donors differed by locus: roughly 629-630 for A, B, C, DRB1 and DQB1; 500 to 550 for DQA1; approximately 600 for DPA1; and around 470 for DPB1. The later analysis used no new phenotypic data to find candidate immune exposures, relying instead on TCR beta sequences and their occurrence across donors. Alongside the repertoire data, information on donor age, sex, ethnicity and CMV serostatus was compiled. In addition to the first cohort of roughly 700 subjects, a separate validation cohort of 130 or so different subjects was used. To predict cytomegalovirus infection status, the study brought together high-throughput TCR immunosequencing, statistical association of individual TCRs with disease status, and machine learning. The study aimed to test whether signatures of past pathogen exposure could be identified by cataloging public T cell receptors. Class I and class II HLA loci were covered by the typing at four-digit resolution. About 320 gigabases of sequencing data and some 85 million unique TCR sequences were included in an early release covering 550 to 800 HLA-typed donors. Points the paper makes about the study in general: In this cohort, only TCR beta chains were sequenced, and detectable features were limited by the absence of alpha or paired-chain data. In a later analysis, some 18,000 TCR beta sequences were associated with specific HLA alleles at a false discovery rate of 0.05. According to a later genetic analysis, donors in an Asian-associated ancestry cluster had fewer N-insertions in productive TCRs than the roughly 700-donor mean. A total of around 150 TCR beta chains were listed by the study as associated with cytomegalovirus. An earlier analysis of approximately 590 of the donors showed that most TCR beta V segments appeared in productive rearrangements either about 90% or about 30% of the time, which broadly matched IMGT annotations. The classifier was reported to diagnose cytomegalovirus status with high specificity and sensitivity in both the original and validation cohorts. In a later analysis, the rate of TCR association differed among HLA loci, with DRB1 alleles having the most associated TCRs and HLA-C alleles having the fewest. CMV serostatus was the only immune exposure information available for the cohort. According to the authors, the approach could potentially be generalized to other disease states and immunological phenotypes. Most CMV-associated TCR beta chains appeared to be HLA-restricted in a later analysis, and the HLA associations seemed to be driven largely by CMV exposure. Because some donors lacked HLA typing at each locus, the association tests relied only on the typed subset. According to a later analysis, parvovirus B19, influenza, CMV and Epstein-Barr virus appeared linked to several top co-occurrence clusters. In a later genetic analysis, a missense DCLRE1C variant was associated with V-gene and J-gene trimming of TCR beta chains, and the association was replicated in an independent cohort. Linkage disequilibrium might explain the correlated functional status among segregating V segments, but an unknown experimental factor could not be ruled out. Compared with equally common non-associated chains, HLA-associated TCR beta chains in a later analysis were more clonally expanded and had lower generation probabilities. Because counts were too low, 15 or so rarely observed V segments, including chromosome 9 orphons, were excluded from the earlier analysis of 587 of the donors. A few of the identified cytomegalovirus-associated TCR beta chains were confirmed in vitro to be specific for cytomegalovirus antigens. The sequencing pipeline was judged likely to have produced a cluster of highly shared sequence variants as a technical artifact. When HLA alleles, especially DR and DQ, strongly co-occurred, TCR associations were difficult to assign to individual alleles. The 87-base-pair reads could not distinguish some IMGT-functional V segments, including TRBV6-2 and TRBV6-3, so those segments were excluded. Sequencing depth was assumed to be roughly uniform across donors in the presence/absence analyses, though that assumption may not hold. A further reported finding was that TCR beta sequences accurately predicted the HLA-A and HLA-B alleles for most subjects in the first cohort. Most TCR sequences were observed very rarely across donors, whereas some public TCRs were present in many individuals.

Library generation was performed with the immunoSEQ multiplex PCR assay. For the multiplex PCR, a mixture combining 60 forward primers for TCR Vbeta segments and 13 reverse primers for TCR Jbeta segments was used. The CDR3 region of rearranged TCR beta genes was amplified from genomic DNA with a multiplex PCR assay. The amplified TCR beta libraries were sequenced on the Illumina HiSeq System as 87-base-pair reads. Under the source paper's analysis protocol: A later analysis tallied some 79 million unique TCR beta chains across the 640 or so repertoires, and some 10 million of those chains were shared by two or more donors. Raw reads were error-corrected and collapsed into unique sequences by a nearest-neighbor algorithm in which closely related sequences were merged to remove PCR and sequencing errors. V, D and J gene segments were assigned by aligning CDR3 sequences to IMGT reference sequences. For a sequence to be retained, a match of at least six nucleotides was required to both a V gene segment and a J gene segment. A rearrangement was called productive if the CDR3 had no stop codons and remained in frame with V and J, and every other rearrangement was called non-productive. CDR3 was defined according to IMGT convention as the region running from the second conserved V-encoded cysteine to the conserved J-encoded phenylalanine. The earlier analysis of 500 to 750 of the donors excluded any sequence lacking an unambiguous match to a single V gene segment. In an earlier analysis of 587 of the donors, a V segment was called functional when productive rearrangements were above 56.7%, and segregating when the standard deviation between donors exceeded 5%. A statistical classification framework was built for diagnosing cytomegalovirus status from the catalog of TCR beta chain sequences. In a later analysis, TCR nucleotide sequences were compared against IMGT/GENE-DB human TR gene sequences so that V and J genes could be assigned. The TCRdist pipeline was used in a later analysis to assign CDR3 sequences and most-parsimonious VDJ recombination scenarios. In a later analysis, each TCR beta chain was defined by its CDR3 amino acid sequence together with its V-gene family, and reads lacking a unique V-gene family were excluded. In a later analysis, 550 to 650 highly shared, low-generation-probability nucleotide sequences were removed to address suspected cross-contamination and a sequencing artifact. In a later analysis, a clonal expansion index for each public chain was calculated from normalized within-repertoire ranks of inferred template counts. In a later analysis, generation probabilities were computed with a VDJ recombination model fitted to out-of-frame rearrangements, and the resulting probabilities were checked against IGoR. In a later analysis, TCR-TCR, TCR-HLA and TCR-CMV co-occurrence was scored with hypergeometric tests, and a repertoire-size bias correction was applied to TCR pairs. False discovery rates were estimated in a later analysis by permuting HLA or CMV assignments 20 times. In a later analysis, co-occurring TCRs were grouped using DBSCAN, with TCRdist sequence similarity added in when clustering inside HLA-allele-positive subsets. For co-occurrence clustering, repertoires with fewer than 30,000 or more than 120,000 public chains were excluded, along with a handful of repertoires with anomalous nucleotide sharing. Held by TCRdb, this immuneACCESS table contains in-frame sequences only and omits some clones. Under half of the omission traces to an unresolved V gene where checked; the cause of the rest is unknown. That table gives V, J and clone size, and the DNA gave D and trimming. The sample data list about 130,000 clones, and roughly 80% of these were observed just once. The biggest ten clones account for 1.4% to 1.5% of the sample.

V has 2 bases trimmed and J has 4 bases trimmed; junction bases matching no gene number 5. The CDR3, from cysteine to phenylalanine, totals 14 residues. The CDR3 DNA has 42 bases and is translated from base 1. According to the germline V gene (reference sequence), CDR1 reads SGHKS and CDR2 reads YYEKEE. The cohort was made up of hundreds of healthy bone marrow donors. At the time of sampling, all cohort members were nominally healthy, though unrecorded immune exposures were likely present. The donor tested CMV seronegative, placing the donor among the 350 to 400 seronegative members of the cohort. Each donor provided a peripheral blood sample, and peripheral blood mononuclear cells were used for TCR beta sequencing. Genomic DNA was extracted from the blood cell samples with the Qiagen DNeasy Blood Extraction Kit.

The TCR was taken from a female donor in good health and CMV-seronegative. Recombination linked TRBV5-5 to TRBJ2-7, with 8 bases in between that match TRBD1. The sequenced sample consisted of PBMCs. This receptor carries the CDR3 CASSLAGGQYEQYF. The sequence in DNA is TGTGCCAGCAGCTTAGCAGGGGGCCAATACGAGCAGTACTTC.